These T cell receptor beta chains were read from a single sample in a study of T cells expressing NK-cell markers. TCRdb re-called the 5' RACE reads and gives one entry per CDR3 protein, without DNA. The specimen's table records about 460,000 distinct CDR3 sequences. Material: blood T cells: a sorted CD56 or NKG2C T cell subset, CD4+ or CD8+ T cells, or bulk PBMC T cells (not recorded which). These TCRs come from a woman aged 50 to 60 in good health. Each CDR3 is given with its conserved first and last residue.

J gene | V gene | CDR3 protein
TRBJ1-2 | TRBV9 | CASSPTGTGFYGYTF
TRBJ1-1 | TRBV6-5 | CASSYSSVNTEAFF
TRBJ1-1 | TRBV6-2/TRBV6-3 | CASSDPHPAPNTEAFF
TRBJ2-7 | TRBV20-1 | CSASLSPYEQYF
TRBJ2-1 | TRBV24-1 | CATGQSGRTYNEQFF
TRBJ2-2 | TRBV10-3 | CATSGAGELFF
TRBJ2-1 | TRBV6-5 | CATSRWGEQFF
TRBJ2-1 | TRBV12-3/TRBV12-4 | CASSSRVAGGPYNEQFF
TRBJ2-3 | TRBV12-3/TRBV12-4 | CASSPGPGTDTQYF
TRBJ1-2 | TRBV29-1 | CSVVDGIYGYTF
TRBJ2-2 | TRBV29-1 | CSVTKAGELFF
TRBJ2-1 | TRBV11-2 | CASNRDVGQSEQFF
TRBJ2-1 | TRBV20-1 | CSARYNSPLAEGHNEQFF
TRBJ2-1 | TRBV19 | CASGMGLPNEQFF
TRBJ2-7 | TRBV11-2 | CATRQAFFYEQYF
TRBJ2-1 | TRBV29-1 | CSDFKQGARNEQFF
TRBJ2-7 | TRBV11-1 | CAGSDGYEQYF
TRBJ2-7 | TRBV29-1 | CSVEDSRRQYF
TRBJ1-5 | TRBV3-1 | CASSVQGGQPQHF
TRBJ1-1 | TRBV18 | CASSEGANTEAFF
TRBJ2-7 | TRBV24-1 | CATSDFPPSGKGDVSYEQYF
TRBJ2-3 | TRBV4-2 | CASSQGRLAGTDTQYF
TRBJ1-6 | TRBV5-1 | CASSVTRQGYNSPLHF
TRBJ1-2 | TRBV6-5 | CASSYSNINYGYTF
TRBJ2-7 | TRBV25-1 | CASSPGTSAEQYF
TRBJ1-6 | TRBV2 | CASRKDRGLNSPLHF
TRBJ2-5 | TRBV5-8 | CASAYLFQETQYF
TRBJ1-4 | TRBV20-1 | CSARDPLGAEKLFF
TRBJ2-7 | TRBV20-1 | CSARDVRGGDNYEQYF